These 25 T cell receptor beta chains were sequenced from one sample in a study of blood T cells in healthy people across ages. PCR was performed a second time for about 6 to 11 cycles using a sample-barcoded 5' primer and a J-beta primer mix. Each CDR3 protein gets one entry after TCRdb re-called the 5' RACE reads with MiXCR. The data contain 1.5 million to 2 million distinct CDR3 sequences, less than 50% of them seen just once; the ten biggest clones take up around 2.1%. The sample comprised blood. The receptors originated from a woman between 40 and 55 years old in good health.

This CDR3 is CASSVLRDSYEQYF. For the CDR3, the DNA is TGTGCCAGCAGTGTATTGCGGGATTCCTACGAGCAGTACTTC. The chain has TRBV28 and TRBJ2-7; D possibly corresponds to TRBD2 (6 bases). The V gene's germline CDR1 is MDHEN and CDR2 SYDVKM. The CDR3 runs to 14 residues. Trimming shortened V by 5 bases and J by 1 base, and 12 bases separated the two germline ends.

This chain connects TRBV7-2 to TRBJ1-2, with D possibly being TRBD1 (6 bases). V lost 1 base and J lost 6, with 9 bases in between. CDR3 size: 13 residues. Germline-derived CDR1 and CDR2 are SGHTA and FQGNSA. The CDR3 spells CASSLGGQDGYTF. Written as DNA, the CDR3 is TGTGCCAGCAGCTTAGGGGGGCAGGATGGCTACACCTTC.

This clonotype was seen only a few times. This rearrangement joins TRBV5-1 to TRBJ2-1; D gene uncertain. Germline CDR1 is SGHRS and CDR2 is YFSETQ. The CDR3 extends over 13 amino acids. The V end was cut by 2 bases, the J end by 6 bases, with 9 bases between. CDR3 in amino acids: CASSLDGFNEQFF. CDR3 nucleotides: TGCGCCAGCAGCTTAGACGGTTTCAATGAGCAGTTCTTC.

This clonotype has only a few counts. The V call is TRBV6-5, the J call TRBJ2-5; D gene uncertain. The end of the DNA fits TRBJ2-7 better, so the J call may be wrong. Germline CDR1 reads MNHEY; CDR2 reads SVGAGI. The CDR3 covers 17 residues. CDR3 DNA sequence: TGTGCCAGCAGTTATGTCAAGTGGCAGATATACTACGGCGAGCAGTACTTC. Translated: CASSYVKWQIYYGEQYF.

The chain has TRBV25-1 and TRBJ2-3, with D tentatively TRBD1 (6 bases). The germline V gene encodes CDR1 MGHDK and CDR2 SYGVNS. V gave up 0 bases and J gave up 3 bases, with 13 bases separating them. The CDR3 consists of 16 residues. The DNA for the CDR3 is TGTGCCAGCAGTGAATATGGGGGCAAGGTTACAGATACGCAGTATTTT. Translated: CASSEYGGKVTDTQYF.

This chain uses TRBV24-1 with TRBJ2-1; no clear D gene. Germline assignment: CDR1 KGHDR and CDR2 SFDVKD. The CDR3 has 16 residues. V lost 2 bases and J 0 bases, leaving 10 bases between the germline ends. CDR3 nucleotide sequence: TGTGCCACCAGTGATTATCAGTTAAGCTCCTACAATGAGCAGTTCTTC. Amino acids: CATSDYQLSSYNEQFF.

This rearrangement joins TRBV6-4 to TRBJ1-2, with a tentative D call TRBD1 (5 bases). Trimming took 0 bases from V and 2 from J, leaving 10 bases between them. This CDR3 is built from 15 residues. Germline values: CDR1 MRHNA, CDR2 SNTAGT. The CDR3 spells CASSDSRHRNYGYTF. CDR3 in DNA: TGTGCCAGCAGTGACTCGAGGCACAGGAACTATGGCTACACCTTC.

The genes are TRBV25-1 and TRBJ2-5; possibly TRBD1 or TRBD2 for D (5 bases each). The CDR3 is 16 amino acids. Germline V lookup: CDR1 MGHDK, CDR2 SYGVNS. V lost 4 bases, J lost 2 bases, and 17 bases lay in between. In DNA form, the CDR3 reads TGTGCCAGCAGTGCCCAAGAGGCAGAGGGGCAAGAGACCCAGTACTTC. This gives the protein CASSAQEAEGQETQYF.

The J gene is TRBJ1-5, the V gene TRBV28; D not certain. The CDR3 has 15 amino acids. Between the trimmed V and J ends, which lost 6 bases and 0 bases, there was a span of 12 bases. Germline V gives CDR1 MDHEN, CDR2 SYDVKM. The DNA of the CDR3 is TGTGCCAGCAGCCAAACAGCCAATAGCAATCAGCCCCAGCATTTT. This sequence encodes CASSQTANSNQPQHF. The full variable domain, rest sourced from reference TRBV28 and TRBJ1-5, is DVKVTQSSRYLVKRTGEKVFLECVQDMDHENMFWYRQDPGLGLRLIYFSYDVKMKEKGDIPEGYSVSREKKERFSLILESASTNQTSMYLCASSQTANSNQPQHFGDGTRLSIL.

The rearrangement joins TRBV6-2 or TRBV6-3 to TRBJ2-4, with D perhaps TRBD1 or TRBD2 (5 bases each). Per the germline V gene, CDR1 is MNHEY and CDR2 is SVGEGT. V dropped 7 bases and J dropped 1 base, with 26 bases sitting between them. The CDR3 runs to 19 residues. CDR3 coding DNA: TGTGCCAGCAACTTTAGGCCCGCCGGGACCGTTGGCGCCAAAAACATTCAGTACTTC. Encoded protein: CASNFRPAGTVGAKNIQYF.

V gene TRBV6-2 or TRBV6-3 combines with J gene TRBJ1-5; TRBD1 matches at 10 bases. The germline V gene encodes CDR1 MNHEY and CDR2 SVGEGT. The CDR3 runs 18 residues. The J segment lost 1 base and the V segment lost 4 bases, leaving 10 bases of the junction unmatched. The CDR3 DNA sequence: TGTGCCAGCAGTTTCATTCCGGGACAGGGGTTAAGCAATCAGCCCCAGCATTTT. This translates into CASSFIPGQGLSNQPQHF.

This clonotype was seen just once. The chain combines TRBV3-1 with TRBJ1-4, with D hard to call. V was clipped by 4 bases and J by 8 bases, with 17 bases between them. The CDR3 length is 15 residues. Looked up from germline, CDR1 is LGHDT and CDR2 is YNNKEL (reference sequence). The CDR3 DNA is TGTGCCAGCAGCCGACGGACCTTCGAAGGGGAAAAACTGTTTTTT. Protein: CASSRRTFEGEKLFF.

This clonotype has just a few counts. The chain employs TRBV4-1 and TRBJ1-2; D remains unclear. With 3 bases removed from V and 8 bases from J, the gap between germline ends came to 7 bases. The length of the CDR3 is 11 residues. Germline loops: CDR1 MGHRA, CDR2 YSYEKL. The CDR3 DNA follows: TGCGCCAGCAGCCATCCTGGGGGCTACACCTTC. This sequence encodes CASSHPGGYTF.

This chain joins TRBV29-1 and TRBJ1-4, with D possibly TRBD1 on 6 matching bases. V was clipped by 6 bases and J by 0 bases, with 14 bases between them. CDR1 is SQVTM, CDR2 ANQGSEA, per germline. The CDR3 totals 15 residues. CDR3 loop: CSVRTASATNEKLFF. DNA of the CDR3: TGCAGCGTCAGGACAGCCTCCGCAACTAATGAAAAACTGTTTTTT.

This clonotype was seen more than once but under ten times. The J gene is TRBJ2-4, the V gene TRBV11-2, with TRBD1 matching 8 bases. The end of the DNA is better explained by TRBJ2-7, so the J call may be wrong. Germline assignment: CDR1 SGHAT and CDR2 FQNNGV. There are 13 residues in the CDR3. The CDR3 DNA reads as TGTGCCAGCAACGGACAGGGAACCCACGAGCAGTACTTC. Translating it yields CASNGQGTHEQYF.

On this clonotype itself: The junction departs from germline at one end; a sequencing error may be responsible. V and J are TRBV7-9 and TRBJ2-3, with unresolved D. Germline V gene data show CDR1 as SEHNR and CDR2 as FQNEAQ (reference sequence). This CDR3 is 14 amino acids long. The CDR3 loop is CTSSYEDSTDTQYF. The CDR3 DNA reads as TGTACCAGCAGCTACGAGGATAGCACAGATACGCAGTATTTT.

CDR3 sequence: CASSPLLLSGANVLTF. The CDR3 nucleotides read TGTGCCAGCAGCCCCCTCCTCCTCTCTGGGGCCAACGTCCTGACTTTC. The chain uses TRBV9 and TRBJ2-6; D is uncertain. Germline CDR1 SGDLS, CDR2 YYNGEE. The CDR3 runs 16 residues. Between the trimmed V and J ends, which lost 4 bases and 0 bases, there was a span of 11 bases.

V usage is TRBV7-8 and J usage is TRBJ2-1; 11 bases align to TRBD2. The V and J ends lost 4 bases and 3 bases, in that order; junction bases with no gene match: 5. Per the germline V gene, CDR1 is SGHVS and CDR2 is FQNEAQ. The CDR3 sequence is 16 residues long. The CDR3: CASSSGSGGDYNEQFF. For the CDR3, the DNA is TGTGCCAGCAGCTCGGGTAGCGGGGGGGACTACAATGAGCAGTTCTTC. Full variable domain (remainder filled in from reference TRBV7-8 and TRBJ2-1): GAGVSQSPRYKVAKRGQDVALRCDPISGHVSLFWYQQALGQGPEFLTYFQNEAQLDKSGLPSDRFFAERPEGSVSTLKIQRTQQEDSAVYLCASSSGSGGDYNEQFFGPGTRLTVL.

This clonotype has a handful of counts. Here the CDR3 DNA reads TGCAGCGTTCCAACAGGGGGTCGGGACAGGGGTTTCGACAGTGAGCAGTTCTTC. Protein sequence: CSVPTGGRDRGFDSEQFF. The chain recombines TRBV29-1 with TRBJ2-1, with 10 bases matching TRBD1. Trimming took 5 bases from V and 9 from J; bases not matched to a gene: 22. The CDR3 consists of 18 residues. Germline values: CDR1 SQVTM, CDR2 ANQGSEA.

The CDR3 DNA sequence: TGTGCCAGCAGTTTAAGGAGGTCCCGTGGGACCCAGTACTTC. As protein: CASSLRRSRGTQYF. The chain joins TRBV27 to TRBJ2-5; TRBD2 might be the D (5 bases). The CDR3 runs to 14 residues. CDR1 MNHEY and CDR2 SMNVEV come from the germline V gene (reference sequence). Trimming took off 2 bases at V and 7 bases at J, with 14 bases between the two ends.

The chain is built from TRBV5-6 and TRBJ2-7; 9 nucleotides match TRBD2. The CDR3 is made up of 17 amino acids. Germline V gene data show CDR1 as SGHDT and CDR2 as YYEEEE. With V trimmed by 2 bases and J by 7 bases, 16 bases remained unmatched. CDR3 region: CASSFTTSGGTGMEQYF. The CDR3 nucleotides are TGTGCCAGCAGCTTTACTACCAGCGGGGGGACGGGAATGGAGCAGTACTTC.

The chain uses TRBV7-2 and TRBJ1-1, with 8 bases aligning to TRBD1. Germline lookup yields CDR1 SGHTA and CDR2 FQGNSA. CDR3 length equals 15 residues. The trim removed 2 bases at V and 5 bases at J, leaving 7 bases unmatched. The CDR3 sequence is CASSLFTGGGTEAFF. The CDR3 DNA sequence: TGTGCCAGCAGCTTATTTACAGGGGGTGGGACTGAAGCTTTCTTT. The variable domain in full, completed from reference TRBV7-2 and TRBJ1-1, reads GAGVSQSPSNKVTEKGKDVELRCDPISGHTALYWYRQSLGQGLEFLIYFQGNSAPDKSGLPSDRFSAERTGGSVSTLTIQRTQQEDSAVYLCASSLFTGGGTEAFFGQGTRLTVV.

The V and J genes are TRBV7-8 and TRBJ1-5; D is uncertain. The ends were cut back, 5 bases at V and 4 bases at J, with 15 bases in the middle. CDR3 length equals 15 residues. Germline loops: CDR1 SGHVS, CDR2 FQNEAQ. The CDR3 DNA follows: TGTGCCAGCAGCCCCGGAGAGCTGCTGAATCAGCCCCAGCATTTT. It codes for CASSPGELLNQPQHF.

This clonotype was counted only a few times. The chain uses TRBV9 and TRBJ2-1; 7 bases fit TRBD2. This CDR3 region has 15 residues. Germline CDR1 reads SGDLS; CDR2 reads YYNGEE. V lost 3 bases, J lost 4 bases, and 7 bases stayed unmatched. The CDR3 reads CASSASGHLYNEQFF. DNA of the CDR3: TGTGCCAGCAGCGCTAGCGGACACCTTTACAATGAGCAGTTCTTC.

This chain connects TRBV6-2 or TRBV6-3 to TRBJ1-1; D perhaps matches TRBD1 (5 bases). Looked up from germline, CDR1 is MNHEY and CDR2 is SVGEGT. With 2 bases removed from V and 5 bases from J, the gap between germline ends came to 12 bases. The CDR3 extends over 14 amino acids. For the CDR3, the DNA is TGTGCCAGCAGTTACCCGGGGCCAGAAACTGAAGCTTTCTTT. It translates to CASSYPGPETEAFF.